One sample yielded the 17 T cell receptor beta chains listed below, sequenced in a study of CD8 T cells in Susac syndrome. RNA in amounts of about 0.5 to 1 ug was reverse transcribed with random hexamers. TCRdb redid the calling of the immunoSEQ multiplex PCR reads with MiXCR, one entry per CDR3 protein. The table includes about 290,000 distinct CDR3 sequences, about 88% detected once. Sequenced sample: CD8+ T cells from PBMCs. The receptors come from a human donor with multiple sclerosis.

The chain carries TRBV6-2 or TRBV6-3 and TRBJ1-4, with D tentatively TRBD1 (6 bases). The germline CDR1 and CDR2 sequences are MNHEY and SVGEGT. V lost 7 bases and J 7 bases, leaving 16 bases between the germline ends. There are 14 residues in the CDR3. CDR3: CASKMGARSEKLFF. The CDR3 region has the DNA TGTGCCAGCAAGATGGGGGCGCGTAGTGAAAAACTGTTTTTT.

The CDR3 sequence: CASSSTRLSNTGELFF. The CDR3 nucleotides are TGTGCCAGCAGCTCCACCCGACTCTCGAACACCGGGGAGCTGTTTTTT. This rearrangement joins TRBV7-9 to TRBJ2-2; D gene uncertain. Per germline, CDR1 SEHNR and CDR2 FQNEAQ (reference sequence). V was pared by 4 bases and J by 0 bases, with 12 bases between. The CDR3 loop spans 16 amino acids.

The chain links TRBV25-1 to TRBJ2-3; no clear D. Germline V gives CDR1 MGHDK, CDR2 SYGVNS. V lost 2 bases and J lost 6, with 12 bases in between. The CDR3 loop spans 14 amino acids. CDR3: CASSELTPLDTQYF. The CDR3 DNA is TGTGCCAGCAGTGAACTAACCCCTCTGGATACGCAGTATTTT. The variable domain in full, completed from reference TRBV25-1 and TRBJ2-3, reads EADIYQTPRYLVIGTGKKITLECSQTMGHDKMYWYQQDPGMELHLIHYSYGVNSTEKGDLSSESTVSRIRTEHFPLTLESARPSHTSQYLCASSELTPLDTQYFGPGTRLTVL.

J is TRBJ2-2 and V is TRBV29-1; D gene ambiguous. The CDR3 covers 13 residues. CDR1 SQVTM and CDR2 ANQGSEA come from the germline V gene. V was shortened by 1 base and J by 0 bases, with 3 bases between the two germline ends. The CDR3 protein is CSVEASNTGELFF. Written as DNA, the CDR3 is TGCAGCGTTGAAGCCTCGAACACCGGGGAGCTGTTTTTT.

The J gene is TRBJ1-1, the V gene TRBV28; weak D call: TRBD1 (6 bases). The V end lost 5 bases, the J end lost 2 bases, and 12 bases lay between the germline ends. The CDR3 spans 14 residues. Germline values: CDR1 MDHEN, CDR2 SYDVKM. DNA of the CDR3: TGTGCCAGCAGTGTAAGCAGGGGAAACACTGAAGCTTTCTTT. This gives the protein CASSVSRGNTEAFF.

This chain connects TRBV7-8 to TRBJ2-5; 10 nucleotides match TRBD1. CDR1 and CDR2 from the germline V gene are SGHVS and FQNEAQ. Trimming at V came to 5 bases and at J to 3 bases, leaving 6 bases not matched to a gene. The CDR3 extends over 15 amino acids. CDR3 region: CASSPGTGAKETQYF. DNA of the CDR3: TGTGCCAGCAGCCCCGGGACAGGGGCCAAAGAGACCCAGTACTTC. The variable domain in full, completed from reference TRBV7-8 and TRBJ2-5, reads GAGVSQSPRYKVAKRGQDVALRCDPISGHVSLFWYQQALGQGPEFLTYFQNEAQLDKSGLPSDRFFAERPEGSVSTLKIQRTQQEDSAVYLCASSPGTGAKETQYFGPGTRLLVL.

This clonotype came up a few times. The chain couples TRBV12-3 or TRBV12-4 to TRBJ1-5; the D gene is possibly TRBD1 (6 bases). The germline V and J ends were trimmed by 3 bases and 3 bases, with 9 bases remaining between them. This CDR3 contains 14 residues. CDR3 region: CASSFGGVNQPQHF. The DNA of the CDR3 is TGTGCCAGCAGTTTCGGGGGCGTCAATCAGCCCCAGCATTTT.

The chain uses TRBV25-1 and TRBJ2-5, with 9 bases aligning to TRBD1. The V segment lost 7 bases and the J segment 7 bases; nucleotides outside the gene matches: 16. The CDR3 extends over 16 amino acids. In germline, CDR1 is MGHDK, CDR2 SYGVNS. The CDR3 sequence: CASTRTGESKSGTQYF. In DNA form, the CDR3 reads TGTGCCAGCACCCGGACAGGGGAGTCCAAGAGTGGGACCCAGTACTTC. The full variable domain, its missing parts supplied by reference TRBV25-1 and TRBJ2-5, is EADIYQTPRYLVIGTGKKITLECSQTMGHDKMYWYQQDPGMELHLIHYSYGVNSTEKGDLSSESTVSRIRTEHFPLTLESARPSHTSQYLCASTRTGESKSGTQYFGPGTRLLVL.

This sequence joins TRBV4-3 and TRBJ2-5, with 7 bases matching TRBD1. Germline trimming cut 1 base from V and 5 bases from J; bases unmatched to any gene: 10. This CDR3 region has 16 residues. Germline V gene sequence: CDR1 LGHNA, CDR2 YSLEER. The CDR3 spells CASSQGPTGTEETQYF. The CDR3 DNA reads as TGCGCCAGCAGCCAAGGTCCCACAGGGACAGAGGAGACCCAGTACTTC.

This clonotype is a singleton in its sample. The chain recombines TRBV4-3 with TRBJ1-3; D might be TRBD1 (5 bases). V dropped 1 base and J dropped 3 bases, with 13 bases sitting between them. The CDR3 runs 16 residues. Per the germline V gene, CDR1 is LGHNA and CDR2 is YSLEER. The DNA of the CDR3 is TGCGCCAGCAGCCAAGTGTGGGGGAAGGATGGAAACACCATATATTTT. Translation: CASSQVWGKDGNTIYF.

Only a few counts were recorded for this clonotype. V is TRBV25-1 and J is TRBJ2-7; D possibly corresponds to TRBD2 (5 bases). The germline V gene encodes CDR1 MGHDK and CDR2 SYGVNS. The ends were cut back, 4 bases at V and 5 bases at J, with 9 bases in the middle. This CDR3 has 12 amino acids. The CDR3 nucleotides read TGTGCCAGCAGTGTAGGTAGCGACGAGCAGTACTTC. It encodes CASSVGSDEQYF.

The gene calls are TRBV24-1 and TRBJ2-1; 7 positions match TRBD2. This CDR3 is 16 amino acids long. V shed 3 bases, J shed 6 bases, and the junction held 10 bases outside the gene matches. The germline V gene has CDR1 KGHDR and CDR2 SFDVKD. The CDR3 region has the DNA TGTGCCACCAGTGATACCTCCGGGACTAAGCTCAATGAGCAGTTCTTC. Translation gives CATSDTSGTKLNEQFF.

The chain employs TRBV21-1 and TRBJ1-1; TRBD1 reflects the table's D call only, with no check against the DNA. TRBV21-1 counts as a pseudogene. The CDR3 loop spans 14 amino acids. The CDR3 is CASSRGGQNTEAFF. In DNA, the CDR3 is TGTGCCAGCAGCAGAGGGGGACAGAACACTGAAGCTTTCTTT.

This clonotype was counted between two and nine times. The chain has TRBV28 and TRBJ2-7; the match to TRBD1 covers 12 bases. The CDR3 spans 15 residues. The germline V gene encodes CDR1 MDHEN and CDR2 SYDVKM. Germline trimming cut 2 bases from V and 3 bases from J; bases unmatched to any gene: 2. This CDR3 is CASSLGTGGNYEQYF. The CDR3 nucleotides are TGTGCCAGCAGTTTAGGGACAGGGGGCAACTACGAGCAGTACTTC.

The V and J genes are TRBV7-2 and TRBJ2-7, with 11 bases that match TRBD2. The length of the CDR3 is 18 residues. Germline CDR1 and CDR2: SGHTA and FQGNSA. Losses at the gene ends were 4 bases for V and 1 base for J; bases not matched to a gene: 12. CDR3 residues: CASSSPTSGVTISYEQYF. The CDR3 nucleotides read TGTGCCAGCAGCTCCCCGACTAGCGGGGTGACGATTTCCTACGAGCAGTACTTC.

The chain couples TRBV14 to TRBJ1-2, with no clear D. Germline CDR1 is SGHDN and CDR2 is FVKESK. The V and J ends lost 4 bases and 3 bases respectively, with 27 bases between them. The CDR3 contains 19 residues. The CDR3 spells CASSRVGGQDALTDYGYTF. CDR3 coding DNA: TGTGCCAGCAGCCGGGTGGGCGGGCAGGATGCACTTACTGACTATGGCTACACCTTC.

The V call is TRBV18, the J call TRBJ1-2, with TRBD1 identical over 9 bases. The CDR3 is 15 residues long. V lost 6 bases, J lost 4 bases, and 9 bases stayed unmatched. Germline assignment: CDR1 KGHSH and CDR2 LQKENI. The CDR3 loop is CASSHGLDRGYGYTF. In DNA, the CDR3 is TGTGCCAGCTCCCACGGCTTGGACAGGGGCTATGGCTACACCTTC.